The subject of this entry is one TCR beta chain. Antigen: not known. Other DNA sequences within the sample encode an identical CDR3. This specimen belongs to a study of cytomegalovirus exposure and HLA in healthy donors. The wider study: A previous analysis identified 95 million to 140 million unique TCR beta sequences derived from 180 million or so T cells. Study outcomes and limitations: Sequencing artifact likely explains a cluster of highly shared sequence variants. Across donors, presence/absence analyses took sequencing depth to be roughly uniform.

Donors had nominal health at sampling but likely had unrecorded immune exposures. PCR involved 60 Vbeta and 13 Jbeta primers. Sequencing was performed with immunoSEQ multiplex PCR; in TCRdb, only in-frame clones are kept and a portion is missing. Of about 160,000 clones in the sample, roughly 88% were seen once. The germline V gene encodes CDR1 KGHSH and CDR2 LQKENI. The CDR3 covers 15 residues. Between the trimmed V and J ends, which lost 3 bases and 4 bases, there was a span of 13 bases. This TCR was sampled from a woman younger than 35 in good health and CMV-seronegative. V usage is TRBV18 and J usage is TRBJ1-5; D perhaps matches TRBD1 (5 bases). Sequencing was carried out using PBMCs. In DNA, the CDR3 is TGTGCCAGCTCACCGGCCGGGGGGGGGAATCAGCCCCAGCATTTT. Protein product: CASSPAGGGNQPQHF.